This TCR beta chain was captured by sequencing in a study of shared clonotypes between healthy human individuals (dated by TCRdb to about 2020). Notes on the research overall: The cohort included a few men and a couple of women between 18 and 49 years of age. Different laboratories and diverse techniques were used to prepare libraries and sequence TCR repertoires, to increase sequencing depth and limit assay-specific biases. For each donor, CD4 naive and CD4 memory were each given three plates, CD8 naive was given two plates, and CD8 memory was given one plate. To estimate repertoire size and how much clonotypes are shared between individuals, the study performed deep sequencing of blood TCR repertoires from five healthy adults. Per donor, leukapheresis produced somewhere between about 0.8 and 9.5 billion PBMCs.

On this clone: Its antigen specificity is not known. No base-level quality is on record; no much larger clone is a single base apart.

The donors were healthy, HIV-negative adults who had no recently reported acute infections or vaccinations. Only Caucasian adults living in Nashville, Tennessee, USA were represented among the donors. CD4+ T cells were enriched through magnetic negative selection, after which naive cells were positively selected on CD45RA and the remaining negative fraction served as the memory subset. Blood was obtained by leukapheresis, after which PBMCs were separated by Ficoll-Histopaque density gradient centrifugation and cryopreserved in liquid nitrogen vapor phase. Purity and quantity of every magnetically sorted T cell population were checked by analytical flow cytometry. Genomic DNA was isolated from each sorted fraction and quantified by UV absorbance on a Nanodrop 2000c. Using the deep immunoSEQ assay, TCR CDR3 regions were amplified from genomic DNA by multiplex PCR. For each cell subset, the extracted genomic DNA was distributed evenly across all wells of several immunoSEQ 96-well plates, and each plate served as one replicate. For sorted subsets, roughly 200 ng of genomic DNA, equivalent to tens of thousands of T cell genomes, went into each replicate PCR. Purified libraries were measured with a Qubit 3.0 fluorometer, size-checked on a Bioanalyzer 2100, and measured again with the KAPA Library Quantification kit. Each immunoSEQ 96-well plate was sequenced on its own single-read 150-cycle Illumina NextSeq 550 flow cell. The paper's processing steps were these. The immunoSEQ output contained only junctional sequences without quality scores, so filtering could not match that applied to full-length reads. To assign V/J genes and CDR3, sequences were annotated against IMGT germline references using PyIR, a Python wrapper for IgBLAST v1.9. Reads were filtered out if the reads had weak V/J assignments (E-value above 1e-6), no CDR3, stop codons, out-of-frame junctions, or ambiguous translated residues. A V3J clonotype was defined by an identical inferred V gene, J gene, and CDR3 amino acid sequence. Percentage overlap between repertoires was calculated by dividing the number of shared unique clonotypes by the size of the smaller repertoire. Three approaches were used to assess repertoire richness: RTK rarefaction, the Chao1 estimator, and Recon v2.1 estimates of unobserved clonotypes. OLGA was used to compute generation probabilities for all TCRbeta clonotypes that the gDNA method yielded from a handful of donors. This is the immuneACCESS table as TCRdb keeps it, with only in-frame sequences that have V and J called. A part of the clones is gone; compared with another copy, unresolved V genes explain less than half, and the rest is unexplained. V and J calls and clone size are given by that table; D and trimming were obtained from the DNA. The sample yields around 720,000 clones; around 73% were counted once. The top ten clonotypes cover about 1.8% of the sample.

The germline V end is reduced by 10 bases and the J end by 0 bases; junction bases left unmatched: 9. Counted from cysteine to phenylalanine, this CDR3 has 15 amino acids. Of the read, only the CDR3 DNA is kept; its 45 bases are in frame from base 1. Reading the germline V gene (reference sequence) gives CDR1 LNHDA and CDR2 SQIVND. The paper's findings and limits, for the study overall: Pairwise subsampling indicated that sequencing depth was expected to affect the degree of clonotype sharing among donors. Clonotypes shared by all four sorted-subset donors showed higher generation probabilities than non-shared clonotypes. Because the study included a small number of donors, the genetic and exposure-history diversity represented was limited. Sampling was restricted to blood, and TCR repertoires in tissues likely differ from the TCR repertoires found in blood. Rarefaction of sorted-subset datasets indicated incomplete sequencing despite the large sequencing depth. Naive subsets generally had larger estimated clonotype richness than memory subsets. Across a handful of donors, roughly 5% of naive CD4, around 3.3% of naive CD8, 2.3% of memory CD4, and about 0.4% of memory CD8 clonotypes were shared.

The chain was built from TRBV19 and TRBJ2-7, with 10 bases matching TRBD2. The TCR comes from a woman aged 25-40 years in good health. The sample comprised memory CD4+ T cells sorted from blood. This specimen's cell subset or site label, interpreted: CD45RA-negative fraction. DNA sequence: TGTGCCACCCACGGGGCTAGCGGGAGCTCCTACGAGCAGTACTTC. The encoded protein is CATHGASGSSYEQYF.